Each of the 11 T cell receptor beta chains below was sequenced from the same sample in a study of blood T cells in healthy people across ages. Sample-barcoded 5' priming and a J-beta primer mix drove a second PCR of roughly 7 to 11 cycles. From the 5' RACE reads, TCRdb called clonotypes with MiXCR, one entry per CDR3 protein. This sample carries 1.5 million to 2 million distinct CDR3 sequences, about 31% of them seen once, and the ten largest clones take 10% to 12%. The sequenced sample was blood. Receptors originate from a woman younger than 45 in good health.

There are a few counts of this clonotype. The chain recombines TRBV5-1 with TRBJ1-1; D gene ambiguous. This CDR3 spans 14 amino acids. CDR1 and CDR2 from the germline V gene are SGHRS and YFSETQ. The V gene lost 4 bases and the J gene lost 1 base, with 11 bases spanning the gap. CDR3 loop: CASSNGRKNTEAFF. CDR3 coding DNA: TGCGCCAGCAGCAATGGACGGAAGAACACTGAAGCTTTCTTT.

This clonotype was recorded a few times. The V gene is TRBV7-2, the J gene TRBJ2-3; 8 bases agree with TRBD2. The CDR3 is made up of 16 amino acids. With V trimmed by 1 base and J by 0 bases, 3 bases remained unmatched. CDR1 is SGHTA and CDR2 is FQGNSA in the germline V gene. CDR3 bases: TGTGCCAGCAGCTTAGGGACTAGCCCTAGCACAGATACGCAGTATTTT. Encoded protein: CASSLGTSPSTDTQYF. The whole variable domain, remainder taken from reference TRBV7-2 and TRBJ2-3, is GAGVSQSPSNKVTEKGKDVELRCDPISGHTALYWYRQSLGQGLEFLIYFQGNSAPDKSGLPSDRFSAERTGGSVSTLTIQRTQQEDSAVYLCASSLGTSPSTDTQYFGPGTRLTVL.

This clonotype has a handful of counts. The CDR3 DNA sequence: TGTGCCAGCAGCCGAAGGGGGCGGGAAAATGAAAAACTGTTTTTT. As protein: CASSRRGRENEKLFF. This rearrangement joins TRBV7-2 to TRBJ1-4, with 7 bases lining up with TRBD1. The CDR3 sequence is 15 residues long. The V and J ends lost 5 bases and 5 bases, in that order; junction bases with no gene match: 8. Germline loops: CDR1 SGHTA, CDR2 FQGNSA.

The chain couples TRBV20-1 to TRBJ2-3; D is undetermined. Trimming removed 2 bases from V and 6 bases from J, with 15 bases in between. Per germline, CDR1 DFQATT and CDR2 SNEGSKA (reference sequence). CDR3 length: 14 amino acids. CDR3 bases: TGCAGTGCTAGACCCTGGGCGTCCGGGGATACGCAGTATTTT. This translates into CSARPWASGDTQYF.

This chain joins TRBV3-1 and TRBJ2-7; 8 positions agree with TRBD2. The germline gives CDR1 LGHDT, CDR2 YNNKEL (reference sequence). V dropped 4 bases and J dropped 0; count of bases not matched to a gene: 8. The CDR3 sequence is 16 residues long. CDR3 coding DNA: TGTGCCAGCAGCCCTAAGACTAGCGATAGCTCCTACGAGCAGTACTTC. The encoded protein is CASSPKTSDSSYEQYF.

This clonotype has just a few counts. This sequence joins TRBV3-1 and TRBJ2-5; D might be TRBD2 (6 bases). Looked up from germline, CDR1 is LGHDT and CDR2 is YNNKEL (reference sequence). V lost 2 bases and J 2 bases, leaving 12 bases between the germline ends. This CDR3 is 15 amino acids long. In DNA form, the CDR3 reads TGTGCCAGCAGCCAATTTACTAGCTTGCAAGAGACCCAGTACTTC. Its translation is CASSQFTSLQETQYF.

The chain carries TRBV3-1 and TRBJ1-2, with no clear D. The germline V and J ends were trimmed by 4 bases and 2 bases, with 8 bases remaining between them. CDR3 size: 13 residues. Germline CDR1 and CDR2: LGHDT and YNNKEL (reference sequence). CDR3 residues: CASSPRMNYGYTF. In DNA, the CDR3 is TGTGCCAGCAGCCCCCGAATGAACTATGGCTACACCTTC.

The CDR3 here is CASTPGVGELFF. For the CDR3, the DNA is TGTGCCAGCACACCGGGGGTTGGGGAGCTGTTTTTT. The V gene is TRBV12-3 or TRBV12-4, the J gene TRBJ2-2, with a weak D call TRBD2 (6 bases). The CDR3 loop spans 12 amino acids. Trimming removed 7 bases at V and 8 bases at J, with 11 bases between.

About this clonotype itself: A read error may be the cause here, since a much bigger clone is one base away. The chain has TRBV29-1 and TRBJ2-7, with 8 bases matching TRBD2. After removal of 4 bases from V and 0 bases from J, the junction contained 5 bases not matched to a gene. CDR3 length: 14 amino acids. The V gene's germline CDR1 is SQVTM and CDR2 ANQGSEA. CDR3 protein: CSVGLATASYEQYF. CDR3 DNA: TGCAGCGTTGGACTAGCGACTGCCTCCTACGAGCAGTACTTC.

The chain carries TRBV7-7 and TRBJ2-2; D remains unclear. This CDR3 region has 12 residues. Deletions cut 5 bases from V and 5 bases from J, with 6 bases between. CDR1 and CDR2 (germline): SSHAT, FNYEAQ (reference sequence). CDR3 DNA: TGTGCCAGCAGCGGACGTACCGGGGAGCTGTTTTTT. It is translated as CASSGRTGELFF.

CDR3 protein: CSAGTGVGYGYTF. Written as DNA, the CDR3 is TGCAGCGCCGGAACAGGGGTTGGGTATGGCTACACCTTC. The V gene is TRBV29-1, the J gene TRBJ1-2; 7 bases are shared with TRBD1. This CDR3 has 13 residues. CDR1 and CDR2 from the germline V gene are SQVTM and ANQGSEA. Trimming cost V 7 bases and J 5 bases; bases outside gene matches: 10.